Included here is one TCR beta chain sequence, with context. Antigen unknown. Trimming pared 5 bases from V and 0 bases from J, leaving 14 bases between. CDR3 length equals 16 residues. Germline assignment: CDR1 KGHDR and CDR2 SFDVKD. The sample is drawn from a study of T cells after yellow fever vaccination. Study outcomes and limitations: The secondary response showed a weaker magnitude and a faster peak, day 5 versus 15.

The authors made TCR cDNA by 5'RACE template switching, adding a universal primer site and UMIs. One entry per CDR3 protein, called by TCRdb with MiXCR from the 5' RACE reads. The data contain a few hundred thousand distinct CDR3 sequences, roughly a sixth of them seen just once; the ten biggest clones take up about a sixth. This sequence was found in a man aged 18 to 29 who received the YFV17D yellow fever vaccine. The gene calls are TRBV24-1 and TRBJ2-3; the D gene is possibly TRBD1 (5 bases). Sequenced material: PBMCs, taken before the yellow fever booster vaccination. CDR3 protein: CATSGPGHFSTDTQYF. CDR3 coding DNA: TGTGCCACCAGTGGCCCCGGACACTTCAGCACAGATACGCAGTATTTT.